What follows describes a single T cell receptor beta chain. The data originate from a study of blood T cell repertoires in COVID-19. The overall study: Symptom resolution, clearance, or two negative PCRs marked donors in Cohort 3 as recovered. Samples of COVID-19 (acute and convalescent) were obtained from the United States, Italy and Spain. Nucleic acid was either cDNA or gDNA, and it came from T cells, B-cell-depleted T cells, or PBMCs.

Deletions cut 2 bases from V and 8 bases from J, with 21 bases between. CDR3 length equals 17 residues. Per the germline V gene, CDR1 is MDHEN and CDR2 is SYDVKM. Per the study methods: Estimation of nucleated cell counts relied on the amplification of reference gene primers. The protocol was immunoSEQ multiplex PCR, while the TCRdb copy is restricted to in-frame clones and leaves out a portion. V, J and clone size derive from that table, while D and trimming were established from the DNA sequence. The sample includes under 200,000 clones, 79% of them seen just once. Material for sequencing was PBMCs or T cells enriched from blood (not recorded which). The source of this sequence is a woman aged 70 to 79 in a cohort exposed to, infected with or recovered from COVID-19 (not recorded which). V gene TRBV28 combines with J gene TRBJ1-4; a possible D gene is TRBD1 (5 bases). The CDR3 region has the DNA TGTGCCAGCAGTTTAGGTAGGGGTCACGCGGGATACGAAAAACTGTTTTTT. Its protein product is CASSLGRGHAGYEKLFF.